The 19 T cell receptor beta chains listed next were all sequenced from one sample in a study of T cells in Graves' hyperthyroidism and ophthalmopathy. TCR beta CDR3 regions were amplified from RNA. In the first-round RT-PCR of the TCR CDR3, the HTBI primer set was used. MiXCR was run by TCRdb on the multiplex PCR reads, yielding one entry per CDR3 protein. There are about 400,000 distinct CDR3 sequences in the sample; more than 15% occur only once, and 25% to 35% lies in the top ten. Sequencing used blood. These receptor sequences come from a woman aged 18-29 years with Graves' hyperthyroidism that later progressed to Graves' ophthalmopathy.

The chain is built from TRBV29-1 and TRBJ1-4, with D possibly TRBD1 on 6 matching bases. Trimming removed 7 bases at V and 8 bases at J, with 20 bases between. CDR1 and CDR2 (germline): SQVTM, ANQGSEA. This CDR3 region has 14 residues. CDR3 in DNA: TGCAGCGCCGGACAGAGGGCTCTTAGGGAAAAACTGTTTTTT. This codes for CSAGQRALREKLFF.

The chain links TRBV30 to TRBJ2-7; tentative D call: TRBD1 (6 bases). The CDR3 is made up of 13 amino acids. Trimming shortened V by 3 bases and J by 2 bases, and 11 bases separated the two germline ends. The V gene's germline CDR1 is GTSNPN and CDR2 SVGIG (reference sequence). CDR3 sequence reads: CAWSRDKTYEQYF. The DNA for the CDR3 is TGTGCCTGGAGCCGGGACAAGACCTACGAGCAGTACTTC.

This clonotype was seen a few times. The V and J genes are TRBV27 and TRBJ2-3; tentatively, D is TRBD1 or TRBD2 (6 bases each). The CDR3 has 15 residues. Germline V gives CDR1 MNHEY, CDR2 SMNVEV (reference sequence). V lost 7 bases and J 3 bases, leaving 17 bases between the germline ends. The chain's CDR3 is CASTPGAGRTDTQYF. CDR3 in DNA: TGTGCCAGCACCCCAGGGGCGGGAAGGACAGATACGCAGTATTTT.

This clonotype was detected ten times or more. The CDR3 nucleotides read TGTGCCAGCACGGCAGGCCTTTTAAGGGACGAGCAGTACTTC. Protein product: CASTAGLLRDEQYF. The chain joins TRBV2 to TRBJ2-7, with D unresolved. The CDR3 runs 14 residues. Deletions cut 7 bases from V and 5 bases from J, with 18 bases between. Germline CDR1 is SNHLY and CDR2 is FYNNEI.

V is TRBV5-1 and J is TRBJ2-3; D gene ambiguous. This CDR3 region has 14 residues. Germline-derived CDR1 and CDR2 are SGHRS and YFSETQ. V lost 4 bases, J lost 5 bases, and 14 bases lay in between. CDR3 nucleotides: TGCGCCAGCAGCCCAACCAATGAGGAAGATACGCAGTATTTT. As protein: CASSPTNEEDTQYF.

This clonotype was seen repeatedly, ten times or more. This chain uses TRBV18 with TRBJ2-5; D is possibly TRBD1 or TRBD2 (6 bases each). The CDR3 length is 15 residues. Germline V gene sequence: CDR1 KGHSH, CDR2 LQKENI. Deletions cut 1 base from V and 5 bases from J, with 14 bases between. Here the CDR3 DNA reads TGTGCCAGCTCACCACGTCGGGGGCCGCCGGAGACCCAGTACTTC. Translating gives CASSPRRGPPETQYF.

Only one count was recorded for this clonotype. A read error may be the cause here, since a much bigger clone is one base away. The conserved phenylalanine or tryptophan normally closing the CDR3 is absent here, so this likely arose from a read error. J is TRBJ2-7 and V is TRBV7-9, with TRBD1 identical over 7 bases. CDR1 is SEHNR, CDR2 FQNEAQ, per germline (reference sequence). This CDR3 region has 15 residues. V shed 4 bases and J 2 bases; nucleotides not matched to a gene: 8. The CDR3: CASSSGTVSPYEQYL. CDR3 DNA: TGTGCCAGCAGCTCCGGGACAGTGAGCCCCTACGAGCAGTACCTC.

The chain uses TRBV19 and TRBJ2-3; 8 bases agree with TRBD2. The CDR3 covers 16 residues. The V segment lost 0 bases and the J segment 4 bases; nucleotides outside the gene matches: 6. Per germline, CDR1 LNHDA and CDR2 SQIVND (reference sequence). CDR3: CASSIDLGLEADTQYF. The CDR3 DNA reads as TGTGCCAGTAGTATAGATCTGGGACTAGAGGCAGATACGCAGTATTTT.

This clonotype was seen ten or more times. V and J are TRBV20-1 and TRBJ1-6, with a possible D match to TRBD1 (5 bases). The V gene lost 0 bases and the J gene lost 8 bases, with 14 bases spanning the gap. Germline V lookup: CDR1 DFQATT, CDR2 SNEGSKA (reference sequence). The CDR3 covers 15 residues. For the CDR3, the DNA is TGCAGTGCTAGAGATCAGGCACGGGGGGATTCACCCCTCCACTTT. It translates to CSARDQARGDSPLHF.

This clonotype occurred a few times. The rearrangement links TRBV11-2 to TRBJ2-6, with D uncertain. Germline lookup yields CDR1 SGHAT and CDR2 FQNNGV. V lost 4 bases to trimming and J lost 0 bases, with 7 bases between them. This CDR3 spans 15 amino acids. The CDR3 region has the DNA TGTGCCAGCAGCTCTTTAGACTCTGGGGCCAACGTCCTGACTTTC. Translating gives CASSSLDSGANVLTF.

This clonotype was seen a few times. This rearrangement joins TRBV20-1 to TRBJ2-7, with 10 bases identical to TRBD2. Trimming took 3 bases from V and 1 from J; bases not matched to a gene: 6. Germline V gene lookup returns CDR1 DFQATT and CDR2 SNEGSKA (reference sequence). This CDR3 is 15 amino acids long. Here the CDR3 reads CSARLPGLASYEQYF. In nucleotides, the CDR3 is TGCAGTGCTAGGCTACCGGGACTAGCGTCCTACGAGCAGTACTTC.

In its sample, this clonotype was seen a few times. CDR3 loop: CASSVTSGSTGELFF. CDR3 DNA sequence: TGTGCCAGCAGCGTGACTAGCGGGAGCACCGGGGAGCTGTTTTTT. The V and J genes are TRBV9 and TRBJ2-2; the match to TRBD2 covers 12 bases. Unmatched junction bases numbered 0, after V lost 2 bases and J lost 4 bases. The CDR3 consists of 15 residues. CDR1 and CDR2 from the germline V gene are SGDLS and YYNGEE.

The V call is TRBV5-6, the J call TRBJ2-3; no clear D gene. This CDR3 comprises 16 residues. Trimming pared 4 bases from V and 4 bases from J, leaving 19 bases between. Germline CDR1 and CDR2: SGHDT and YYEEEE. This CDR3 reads CASSLRGVRSADTQYF. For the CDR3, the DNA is TGTGCCAGCAGCCTCCGTGGGGTAAGATCTGCAGATACGCAGTATTTT.

The CDR3 DNA reads as TGTGCCAGCAGCGTCGCAGAACTTAATTCACCCCTCCACTTT. Amino acids: CASSVAELNSPLHF. The rearrangement uses TRBV9 and TRBJ1-6; D unresolved. This CDR3 has 14 amino acids. V gave up 2 bases and J gave up 6 bases, with 9 bases separating them. In germline, CDR1 is SGDLS, CDR2 YYNGEE.

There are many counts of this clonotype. CDR3 in DNA: TGCAGCGTTGAAGATGAGGACGGGACCTACGAGCAGTACTTC. Amino acid sequence: CSVEDEDGTYEQYF. The chain uses TRBV29-1 and TRBJ2-7; D perhaps matches TRBD2 (5 bases). Trimming removed 0 bases from V and 2 bases from J, with 11 bases in between. The V gene's germline CDR1 is SQVTM and CDR2 ANQGSEA. This CDR3 contains 14 residues.

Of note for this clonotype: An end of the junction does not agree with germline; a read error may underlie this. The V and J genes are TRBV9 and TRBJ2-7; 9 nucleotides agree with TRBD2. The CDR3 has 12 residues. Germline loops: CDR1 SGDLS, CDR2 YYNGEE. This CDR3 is CASGSGSYERYF. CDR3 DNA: TGTGCCAGCGGTAGCGGGAGCTACGAGCGGTACTTC.

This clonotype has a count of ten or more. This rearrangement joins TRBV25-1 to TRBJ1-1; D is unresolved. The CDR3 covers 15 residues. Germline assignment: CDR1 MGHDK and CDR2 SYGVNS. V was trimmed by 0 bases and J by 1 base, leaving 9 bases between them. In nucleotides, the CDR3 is TGTGCCAGCAGTGAATATGGGCGGCAGAACACTGAAGCTTTCTTT. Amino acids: CASSEYGRQNTEAFF.

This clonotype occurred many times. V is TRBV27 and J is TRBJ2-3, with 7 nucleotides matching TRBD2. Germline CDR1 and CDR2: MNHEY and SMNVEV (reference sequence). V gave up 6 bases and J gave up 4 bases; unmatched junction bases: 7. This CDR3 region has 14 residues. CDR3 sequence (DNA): TGTGCCAGCAGAAGCGGGGCGGGTCCAGATACGCAGTATTTT. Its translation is CASRSGAGPDTQYF.

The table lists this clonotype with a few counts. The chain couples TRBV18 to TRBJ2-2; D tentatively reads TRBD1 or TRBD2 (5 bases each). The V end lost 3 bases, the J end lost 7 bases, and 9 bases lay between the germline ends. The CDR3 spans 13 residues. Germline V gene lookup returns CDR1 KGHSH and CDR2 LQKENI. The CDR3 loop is CASSPGDNGELFF. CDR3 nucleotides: TGTGCCAGCTCACCGGGGGATAACGGGGAGCTGTTTTTT.